The 25 T cell receptor beta chains listed next were all sequenced from one sample in a study of cytomegalovirus exposure and HLA in healthy donors (dated by TCRdb to about 2017). To prepare the library, the immunoSEQ multiplex PCR assay was applied. The multiplex PCR relied on a mix of 60 forward primers for TCR Vbeta segments and 13 reverse primers for TCR Jbeta segments. TCRdb re-hosts the immuneACCESS table, in-frame sequences only. Its copies lack some clones; in the studies checked, an unresolved V gene accounts for under half of them, and the cause for the rest is not known. The table for this sample lists approximately 170,000 clones; 81% of them were counted only once. The top ten clones comprise 1% to 1.5% of the sample. Sequencing was performed on PBMCs. These receptor sequences come from a man aged 45-65 years in good health and CMV-seropositive.

This clone was counted between two and nine times. The chain employs TRBV11-1 and TRBJ1-1; TRBD1 might be the D (5 bases). Germline V gives CDR1 SGHAT, CDR2 FQDESV (reference sequence). The CDR3 runs 13 residues. The V end was cut by 5 bases, the J end by 1 base, with 8 bases between. Here the CDR3 reads CASSRDRNTEAFF. DNA for the CDR3: TGTGCCAGCAGCCGAGACAGGAACACTGAAGCTTTCTTT.

The CDR3 sequence: CASSLASVSYNEQFF. CDR3 DNA sequence: TGTGCCAGCAGCTTAGCGTCAGTCTCCTACAATGAGCAGTTCTTC. V usage is TRBV7-6 and J usage is TRBJ2-1; D gene ambiguous. The CDR3 contains 15 residues. Germline CDR1 reads SGHVS; CDR2 reads FNYEAQ. Trimming shortened V by 0 bases and J by 0 bases, and 6 bases separated the two germline ends.

The V call is TRBV28, the J call TRBJ1-5; TRBD1 matches at 8 bases. The CDR3 sequence is 14 residues long. CDR1 is MDHEN, CDR2 SYDVKM, per germline. After removal of 5 bases from V and 4 bases from J, the junction contained 4 bases not matched to a gene. CDR3 sequence (DNA): TGTGCCAGCAGTGGCACAGGGGGAAATCAGCCCCAGCATTTT. Translation: CASSGTGGNQPQHF. Full variable domain (missing parts from reference TRBV28 and TRBJ1-5): DVKVTQSSRYLVKRTGEKVFLECVQDMDHENMFWYRQDPGLGLRLIYFSYDVKMKEKGDIPEGYSVSREKKERFSLILESASTNQTSMYLCASSGTGGNQPQHFGDGTRLSIL.

The gene calls are TRBV7-8 and TRBJ1-1; TRBD1 agrees at 10 bases. The germline V gene encodes CDR1 SGHVS and CDR2 FQNEAQ. The CDR3 has 15 amino acids. J gave up 4 bases and V 5 bases, and 7 bases lay outside the gene matches. The CDR3 is CASSLDRGQTTEAFF. As DNA, the CDR3 is TGTGCCAGCAGCCTTGACAGGGGGCAGACCACTGAAGCTTTCTTT.

As regards this clone: Other DNA sequences in this sample translate to the same CDR3. The chain uses TRBV18 and TRBJ2-7; 7 nucleotides match TRBD2. The CDR3 contains 14 residues. The germline V gene has CDR1 KGHSH and CDR2 LQKENI. V lost 2 bases to trimming and J lost 2 bases; unmatched junction nucleotides: 3. The CDR3 loop reads CASSPSGGAYEQYF. The CDR3 DNA follows: TGTGCCAGCTCACCATCGGGGGGTGCCTACGAGCAGTACTTC.

The table lists this clone with a few counts. V is TRBV27 and J is TRBJ2-7; 13 nucleotides align to TRBD2. The CDR3 is 19 residues long. V shed 5 bases, J shed 3 bases, and the junction held 16 bases outside the gene matches. Germline assignment: CDR1 MNHEY and CDR2 SMNVEV (reference sequence). The CDR3 region is CASSTGLAGLHGGSYEQYF. The CDR3, as DNA: TGTGCCAGCAGTACGGGACTAGCGGGACTGCACGGAGGGAGCTACGAGCAGTACTTC.

The genes are TRBV29-1 and TRBJ2-1; D remains ambiguous. V was trimmed by 3 bases and J by 7 bases, leaving 16 bases between them. This CDR3 is 14 amino acids long. The germline V gene encodes CDR1 SQVTM and CDR2 ANQGSEA. The CDR3, as DNA: TGCAGCGTTGACGCTGGCAGGTCTCGGAATGAGCAGTTCTTC. It is translated as CSVDAGRSRNEQFF.

This clone showed up just once. The V call is TRBV9, the J call TRBJ1-1; D is undetermined. The V gene's germline CDR1 is SGDLS and CDR2 YYNGEE. The V gene lost 5 bases and the J gene lost 3 bases, with 14 bases spanning the gap. This CDR3 contains 14 residues. The CDR3 loop reads CASSGEIADTEAFF. The CDR3 DNA reads TGTGCCAGCAGTGGTGAGATAGCAGACACTGAAGCTTTCTTT.

This chain connects TRBV6-5 to TRBJ2-6; unclear D gene. The V gene's germline CDR1 is MNHEY and CDR2 SVGAGI. The V end was cut by 7 bases, the J end by 0 bases, with 10 bases between. This CDR3 has 15 amino acids. The CDR3 DNA follows: TGTGCCAGCACCCGACTGTCCTCTGGGGCCAACGTCCTGACTTTC. Translation gives CASTRLSSGANVLTF.

The chain employs TRBV5-5 and TRBJ2-7; 15 bases fit TRBD2. The CDR3 covers 17 residues. Germline V CDR1 and CDR2: SGHKS, YYEKEE (reference sequence). The trim removed 6 bases at V and 2 bases at J, leaving 9 bases unmatched. In DNA, the CDR3 is TGTGCCAGCACCCCGGGACTAGCGGGAGGAGGGACCTACGAGCAGTACTTC. It specifies CASTPGLAGGGTYEQYF.

The chain uses TRBV6-5 and TRBJ1-1; 7 bases align to TRBD1. J gave up 5 bases and V 6 bases, and 9 bases lay outside the gene matches. Germline V gene data show CDR1 as MNHEY and CDR2 as SVGAGI. The CDR3 contains 14 residues. DNA of the CDR3: TGTGCCAGCAGCCCTGACAGGGCCCGAACTGAAGCTTTCTTT. It specifies CASSPDRARTEAFF.

The chain carries TRBV7-9 and TRBJ2-7; D gene uncertain. CDR3 length: 15 amino acids. Trimming shortened V by 2 bases and J by 0 bases, and 11 bases separated the two germline ends. CDR1 SEHNR and CDR2 FQNEAQ come from the germline V gene (reference sequence). CDR3: CASSLLHGGSYEQYF. CDR3 in DNA: TGTGCCAGCAGCTTACTCCACGGCGGCTCCTACGAGCAGTACTTC.

The table lists this clone with a few counts. The V gene is TRBV16, the J gene TRBJ2-1; tentative D call: TRBD2 (6 bases). The germline V and J ends were trimmed by 1 base and 8 bases, with 9 bases remaining between them. CDR1 and CDR2 (germline): KGHSY, FQNENV. The CDR3 has 13 amino acids. The DNA of the CDR3 is TGTGCCAGCAGCCAATTTTCTAGCGATGAGCAGTTCTTC. Its translation: CASSQFSSDEQFF.

This chain joins TRBV23-1 and TRBJ2-2; TRBD2 might be the D (7 bases). TRBV23-1 is placed among ORFs of uncertain function. CDR3 length: 16 amino acids. Trimming cost V 0 bases and J 6 bases, with 14 bases left between them. CDR3 residues: CASSQSGVGGAGELFF. Written as DNA, the CDR3 is TGCGCCAGCAGTCAATCGGGGGTAGGGGGGGCCGGGGAGCTGTTTTTT.

The V and J genes are TRBV13 and TRBJ2-2; 10 bases map to TRBD1. Per germline, CDR1 PRHDT and CDR2 FYEKMQ (reference sequence). This CDR3 has 17 residues. The V segment lost 4 bases and the J segment 5 bases; nucleotides outside the gene matches: 10. CDR3 coding DNA: TGTGCCAGCAGCTATCGATCCGGGACAGGGGTTACCGGGGAGCTGTTTTTT. Translating it yields CASSYRSGTGVTGELFF.

The chain is built from TRBV9 and TRBJ2-3; D remains ambiguous. The CDR3 loop spans 14 amino acids. CDR1 is SGDLS and CDR2 is YYNGEE in the germline V gene. Trimming left V 5 bases short and J 2 bases short, with 12 bases between. CDR3 sequence (DNA): TGTGCCAGCAGTGCCGCCCCTATCACAGATACGCAGTATTTT. Its translation: CASSAAPITDTQYF.

The chain links TRBV18 to TRBJ1-2; D call uncertain. Trimming left V 2 bases short and J 5 bases short, with 12 bases between. This CDR3 is 14 amino acids long. Per germline, CDR1 KGHSH and CDR2 LQKENI. The DNA of the CDR3 is TGTGCCAGCTCACCAACAAGCGATCAATATGGCTACACCTTC. Protein product: CASSPTSDQYGYTF.

This chain joins TRBV9 and TRBJ2-2; 8 bases match TRBD2. The CDR3 is made up of 15 amino acids. Germline V CDR1 and CDR2: SGDLS, YYNGEE. Losses at the gene ends were 0 bases for V and 3 bases for J; bases not matched to a gene: 1. The CDR3 nucleotides read TGTGCCAGCAGCGTAGCGGGAGGGGACACCGGGGAGCTGTTTTTT. This gives the protein CASSVAGGDTGELFF.

The J gene is TRBJ2-3, the V gene TRBV2; unclear D gene. The germline V gene encodes CDR1 SNHLY and CDR2 FYNNEI. The V gene lost 6 bases and the J gene lost 0 bases, with 13 bases spanning the gap. The CDR3 contains 15 residues. The CDR3 region has the DNA TGTGCCAGCAGGGCCTCTGGCCCTAGCACAGATACGCAGTATTTT. Translation gives CASRASGPSTDTQYF.

The chain couples TRBV28 to TRBJ1-1, with D perhaps TRBD1 (6 bases). Germline values: CDR1 MDHEN, CDR2 SYDVKM. CDR3 length: 14 amino acids. Trimming shortened V by 3 bases and J by 1 base, and 9 bases separated the two germline ends. The CDR3 DNA reads as TGTGCCAGCAGTTTGGGGGGGCCGAACACTGAAGCTTTCTTT. It translates to CASSLGGPNTEAFF.

This rearrangement joins TRBV5-1 to TRBJ2-5; 9 positions agree with TRBD2. The ends lost 4 bases at V and 10 bases at J; junction bases unmatched: 14. The CDR3 totals 15 residues. The germline CDR1 and CDR2 sequences are SGHRS and YFSETQ. The CDR3 protein is CASSPGTSQEQIQYF. The CDR3 DNA sequence: TGCGCCAGCAGCCCCGGGACTAGCCAGGAGCAGATCCAGTACTTC.

The CDR3 nucleotides are TGTGCCAGCAGTAGTGGGGGGGGCGAGCAGTTCTTC. It specifies CASSSGGGEQFF. The chain uses TRBV11-2 and TRBJ2-1; maybe TRBD2 (7 bases). The V gene's germline CDR1 is SGHAT and CDR2 FQNNGV. CDR3 length: 12 amino acids. V lost 6 bases and J lost 10, with 13 bases in between.

The chain uses TRBV5-1 and TRBJ2-2; D unresolved. The germline gives CDR1 SGHRS, CDR2 YFSETQ. V lost 1 base, J lost 0 bases, and 4 bases lay in between. The CDR3 is 14 amino acids. CDR3 in DNA: TGCGCCAGCAGCTTGCCTCCGAACACCGGGGAGCTGTTTTTT. It codes for CASSLPPNTGELFF. The full variable domain, completed using reference TRBV5-1 and TRBJ2-2, is KAGVTQTPRYLIKTRGQQVTLSCSPISGHRSVSWYQQTPGQGLQFLFEYFSETQRNKGNFPGRFSGRQFSNSRSEMNVSTLELGDSALYLCASSLPPNTGELFFGEGSRLTVL.

The rearrangement links TRBV25-1 to TRBJ1-4, with D maybe TRBD1 (6 bases). CDR1 and CDR2 from the germline V gene are MGHDK and SYGVNS. V was shortened by 4 bases and J by 8 bases, with 14 bases between the two germline ends. The CDR3 length is 14 residues. The CDR3 DNA follows: TGTGCCAGCAGTGGACAGGTGGGGCGCGAAAAACTGTTTTTT. Residues: CASSGQVGREKLFF.

J is TRBJ1-2 and V is TRBV27, with a tentative D call TRBD1 (5 bases). Trimming took off 10 bases at V and 5 bases at J, with 23 bases between the two ends. CDR1 is MNHEY and CDR2 is SMNVEV in the germline V gene (reference sequence). This CDR3 contains 15 residues. CDR3 DNA sequence: TGTGCCATCTGGACCGGAGTGGGGGGTGGGTATGGCTACACCTTC. Translation gives CAIWTGVGGGYGYTF.